This T cell receptor (beta chain) stems from a study of blood T cell repertoires in COVID-19. Study at large: Sources were T cells, B-cell-depleted T cells, or PBMCs; the material itself was cDNA or gDNA.

CDR1 and CDR2 from the germline V gene are SNHLY and FYNNEI. The V segment lost 5 bases and the J segment 0 bases; nucleotides outside the gene matches: 7. There are 17 residues in the CDR3. Sequencing was performed with immunoSEQ multiplex PCR; in TCRdb, only in-frame clones are kept and a portion is missing. This table has about 200,000 clones, approximately 82% appearing once. The TCR sequence derives from a woman aged 50 to 60 with acute or convalescent COVID-19. The source material was peripheral blood. The rearrangement links TRBV2 to TRBJ2-6, with 7 bases matching TRBD1. As DNA, the CDR3 is TGTGCCAGCAGTTTGACAGGGCCTTACTCTGGGGCCAACGTCCTGACTTTC. Its translation is CASSLTGPYSGANVLTF.